The present T cell receptor beta chain was sequenced within a study of blood T cell repertoires in COVID-19. In germline, CDR1 is LNHNV, CDR2 YYDKDF (reference sequence). V lost 4 bases, J lost 3 bases, and 15 bases lay in between. This CDR3 has 15 residues. Assay: immunoSEQ multiplex PCR; the TCRdb copy retains only in-frame clones and omits some. The sample has approximately 200,000 clones; around 90% are singletons. Researchers sorted participants into cohorts using their self-reported clinical history. The material sequenced was PBMCs or T cells enriched from blood (not recorded which). The clonotype was recovered from a woman aged 25 to 39 who had recovered from COVID-19. The chain employs TRBV15 and TRBJ1-1; D might be TRBD1 (6 bases). In DNA form, the CDR3 reads TGTGCCACCAGCATACGGCGGGGGGGCTACACTGAAGCTTTCTTT. This gives the protein CATSIRRGGYTEAFF.